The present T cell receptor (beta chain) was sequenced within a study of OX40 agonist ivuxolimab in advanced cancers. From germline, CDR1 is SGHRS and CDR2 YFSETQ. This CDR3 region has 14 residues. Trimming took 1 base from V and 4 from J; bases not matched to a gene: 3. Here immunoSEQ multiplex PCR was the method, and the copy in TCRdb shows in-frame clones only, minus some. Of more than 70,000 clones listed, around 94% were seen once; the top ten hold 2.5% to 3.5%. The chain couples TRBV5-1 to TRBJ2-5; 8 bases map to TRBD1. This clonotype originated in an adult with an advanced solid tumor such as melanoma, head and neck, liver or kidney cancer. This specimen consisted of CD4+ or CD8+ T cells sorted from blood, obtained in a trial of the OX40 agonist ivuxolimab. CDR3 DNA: TGCGCCAGCAGCTTGCAGGGGGCGGGAGAGACCCAGTACTTC. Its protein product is CASSLQGAGETQYF.